A selection of T cell receptor beta chains follows, all from one sample in a study of T-cell memory formation after mild COVID-19. TCRdb recomputed calls from the 5' RACE reads with MiXCR, one row per CDR3 protein. The sample has 250,000 to 350,000 distinct CDR3 sequences, roughly a fifth seen once. Sequencing was carried out using PBMCs or a T cell subset sorted from them (not recorded which). These receptors came from a young man who had mild COVID-19 (a few samples of this study predate the infection). Cell type and time point are not known. Both conserved end residues are part of each CDR3. A D gene is named only where the DNA matches it firmly. A row's size may be missing; if present it is once, few, many or a size class.

V,length,J,D,size,CDR3,DNA
TRBV12-3/TRBV12-4,15,TRBJ1-1,-,-,CASSRAQRDRTEAFF,TGTGCCAGCAGTCGCGCCCAACGGGATCGCACTGAAGCTTTCTTT
TRBV2,14,TRBJ2-5,TRBD2,-,CASSESGGVETQYF,TGTGCCAGCAGTGAATCCGGGGGGGTCGAGACCCAGTACTTC
TRBV5-1,13,TRBJ1-4,TRBD1,few,CASSFQGAEKLFF,TGCGCCAGCAGCTTCCAGGGGGCGGAAAAACTGTTTTTT
TRBV4-1,13,TRBJ2-7,-,few,CASSQDWRYEQYF,TGCGCCAGCAGCCAAGATTGGCGCTACGAGCAGTACTTC
TRBV7-2,15,TRBJ1-4,-,-,CASSRNVGTNEKLFF,TGTGCCAGCAGCCGGAACGTCGGAACTAATGAAAAACTGTTTTTT
TRBV2,15,TRBJ2-5,TRBD2,-,CASSEWLADQETQYF,TGTGCCAGCAGTGAGTGGCTAGCGGATCAAGAGACCCAGTACTTC
TRBV6-5,17,TRBJ1-5,TRBD1,few,CASRESRQGYSNQPQHF,TGTGCCAGCAGGGAGAGTCGACAGGGCTATAGCAATCAGCCCCAGCATTTT
TRBV18,14,TRBJ1-1,-,-,CASSPLTANTEAFF,TGTGCCAGCTCACCCTTGACAGCAAACACTGAAGCTTTCTTT
TRBV9,14,TRBJ1-1,TRBD1,-,CASSPRTGSPEAFF,TGTGCCAGCAGCCCTCGGACAGGGAGTCCTGAAGCTTTCTTT
TRBV5-1,15,TRBJ2-5,-,many,CASNPGRGGAETQYF,TGCGCCAGCAACCCTGGGAGGGGGGGGGCCGAGACCCAGTACTTC
TRBV10-3,11,TRBJ2-1,-,-,CATSGRREQFF,TGTGCCACCAGTGGGCGCAGGGAGCAGTTCTTC
TRBV7-2,13,TRBJ1-1,-,-,CASSPTGTPPTFF,TGTGCCAGCAGCCCGACCGGGACACCCCCGACTTTCTTT